Each of the 5 T cell receptor beta chains below was sequenced from the same sample in a study of blood T cell repertoires in COVID-19. Here immunoSEQ multiplex PCR was the method, and the copy in TCRdb shows in-frame clones only, minus some. The table has approximately 230,000 clones, roughly 79% seen once. The sample comprised PBMCs or T cells enriched from blood (not recorded which). The receptors originated from a man aged 35-49 years who had recovered from COVID-19.

This clone occurred once. This rearrangement joins TRBV18 to TRBJ2-3; the D is unclear. The germline V gene has CDR1 KGHSH and CDR2 LQKENI. The CDR3 has 14 residues. With 6 bases removed from V and 4 bases from J, the gap between germline ends came to 14 bases. CDR3 coding DNA: TGTGCCAGCTCGCCCGCCACCCGGGCAGATACGCAGTATTTT. This gives the protein CASSPATRADTQYF.

The rearrangement joins TRBV3-1 (or the pseudogene TRBV3-2) to TRBJ2-3; D gene unclear. The CDR3 consists of 15 residues. The germline V gene encodes CDR1 LGHDT and CDR2 YNNKEL (reference sequence). V lost 1 base and J lost 1, with 9 bases in between. Written as DNA, the CDR3 is TGTGCCAGCAGCCAAGTCCAGGATCGCACAGATACGCAGTATTTT. It codes for CASSQVQDRTDTQYF.

This rearrangement joins TRBV4-2 to TRBJ2-1, with 7 bases matching TRBD2. Germline V CDR1 and CDR2: LGHNA, YNFKEQ. The CDR3 consists of 15 residues. Trimming removed 6 bases from V and 2 bases from J; junction bases left unmatched: 7. CDR3 coding DNA: TGTGCCAGCAGACCAAGCGGGGACCCCTACAATGAGCAGTTCTTC. Its translation: CASRPSGDPYNEQFF.

V usage is TRBV30 and J usage is TRBJ1-2; TRBD1 might be the D (5 bases). CDR1 and CDR2 (germline): GTSNPN, SVGIG (reference sequence). The CDR3 covers 12 residues. V dropped 4 bases and J dropped 6 bases, with 12 bases sitting between them. The CDR3 reads CAWIWGEDGYTF. Written as DNA, the CDR3 is TGTGCCTGGATATGGGGGGAGGATGGCTACACCTTC.

The rearrangement links TRBV7-6 to TRBJ2-5; D is perhaps TRBD2 (5 bases). V was clipped by 2 bases and J by 1 base, with 14 bases between them. This CDR3 comprises 16 residues. The germline gives CDR1 SGHVS, CDR2 FNYEAQ. CDR3 coding DNA: TGTGCCAGCAGCTTACAATACAAGGAGGTCCAAGAGACCCAGTACTTC. This translates into CASSLQYKEVQETQYF.